This T cell receptor beta chain was identified during a study of cytomegalovirus exposure and HLA in healthy donors. In regard to this clone: What it recognizes is unknown.

PCR involved 60 Vbeta and 13 Jbeta primers. Some clones are missing from TCRdb's copy, which holds only in-frame ones; the method was immunoSEQ multiplex PCR. There are 160,000 or so clones in the sample; almost 80% occur only once, and 1.4% to 1.5% lies in the top ten. Study outcomes and limitations: As immune exposure information, only CMV serostatus was available.

The TCR originated in a male donor in good health and CMV-seronegative. The material sequenced was PBMCs.

The CDR3 here is CASRGTGDRSPLHF. The CDR3 DNA is TGTGCCAGCAGGGGGACAGGTGATCGTTCACCCCTCCACTTT. The chain couples TRBV6-1 to TRBJ1-6; 8 bases map to TRBD1. CDR1 and CDR2 from the germline V gene are MNHNS and SASEGT. J lost 9 bases, V lost 6 bases, and 7 bases had no gene match. CDR3 length equals 14 residues.